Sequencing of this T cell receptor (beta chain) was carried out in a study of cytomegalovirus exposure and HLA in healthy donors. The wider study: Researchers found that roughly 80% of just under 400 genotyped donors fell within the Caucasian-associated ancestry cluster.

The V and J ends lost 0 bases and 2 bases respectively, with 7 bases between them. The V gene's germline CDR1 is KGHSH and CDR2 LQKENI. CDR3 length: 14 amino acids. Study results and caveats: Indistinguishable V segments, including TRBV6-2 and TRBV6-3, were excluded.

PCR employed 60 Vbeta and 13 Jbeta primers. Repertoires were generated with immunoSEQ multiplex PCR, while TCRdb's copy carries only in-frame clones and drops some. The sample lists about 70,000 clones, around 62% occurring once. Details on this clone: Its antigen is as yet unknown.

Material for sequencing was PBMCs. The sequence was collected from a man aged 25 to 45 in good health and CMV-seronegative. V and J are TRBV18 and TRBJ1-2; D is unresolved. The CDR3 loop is CASSPPAVNYGYTF. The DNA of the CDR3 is TGTGCCAGCTCACCACCCGCAGTAAACTATGGCTACACCTTC.